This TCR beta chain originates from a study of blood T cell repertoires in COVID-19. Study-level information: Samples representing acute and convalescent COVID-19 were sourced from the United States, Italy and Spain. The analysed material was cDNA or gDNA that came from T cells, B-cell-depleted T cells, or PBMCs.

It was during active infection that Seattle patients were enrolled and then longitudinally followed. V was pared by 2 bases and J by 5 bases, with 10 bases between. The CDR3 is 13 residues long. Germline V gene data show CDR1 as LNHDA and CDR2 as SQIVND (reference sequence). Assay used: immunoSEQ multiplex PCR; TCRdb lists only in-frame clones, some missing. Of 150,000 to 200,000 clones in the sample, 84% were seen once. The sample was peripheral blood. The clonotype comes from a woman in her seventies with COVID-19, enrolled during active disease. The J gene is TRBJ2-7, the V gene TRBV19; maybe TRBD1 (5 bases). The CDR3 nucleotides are TGTGCCAGTAGTATATACACAGGTGACGAGCAGTACTTC. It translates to CASSIYTGDEQYF.